Below, 9 T cell receptor beta chains from the same sample are listed, as sequenced in a study of cytomegalovirus exposure and HLA in healthy donors. PCR involved 60 Vbeta and 13 Jbeta primers. Profiled with immunoSEQ multiplex PCR; TCRdb holds only in-frame clones, not every one. The sample shows 90,000 to 100,000 clones, more than 55% of them seen only once. Material for sequencing was PBMCs. These receptors originate from a boy aged 5 to 17 in good health and CMV-seropositive.

The chain is built from TRBV27 and TRBJ1-6; 8 bases fit TRBD1. Germline lookup yields CDR1 MNHEY and CDR2 SMNVEV (reference sequence). V was clipped by 4 bases and J by 0 bases; unmatched bases: 5. The CDR3 has 17 amino acids. The chain's CDR3 is CASSSRDRSSYNSPLHF. The DNA for the CDR3 is TGTGCCAGCAGTTCCCGGGACAGGAGCTCCTATAATTCACCCCTCCACTTT.

The chain recombines TRBV19 with TRBJ2-7, with D unresolved. The V gene's germline CDR1 is LNHDA and CDR2 SQIVND (reference sequence). This CDR3 is 12 amino acids long. V lost 6 bases and J lost 3, with 9 bases in between. The CDR3 region is CASRLQNYEQYF. DNA of the CDR3: TGTGCCAGTAGGCTACAGAACTACGAGCAGTACTTC.

This clone was observed a single time. The chain recombines TRBV7-2 with TRBJ2-3; possible D gene TRBD1, 5 bases. The CDR3 has 13 residues. V was pared by 5 bases and J by 4 bases, with 10 bases between. Germline loops: CDR1 SGHTA, CDR2 FQGNSA. CDR3 loop: CASSLWGPDTQYF. DNA for the CDR3: TGTGCCAGCAGCCTCTGGGGCCCAGATACGCAGTATTTT.

The chain has TRBV27 and TRBJ2-6; D ambiguous. The germline V gene encodes CDR1 MNHEY and CDR2 SMNVEV (reference sequence). CDR3 length: 14 amino acids. With 3 bases removed from V and 3 bases from J, the gap between germline ends came to 6 bases. The CDR3 DNA reads as TGTGCCAGCAGTTTCAGGAATGGGGCCAACGTCCTGACTTTC. Amino acid sequence: CASSFRNGANVLTF.

J is TRBJ2-7 and V is TRBV7-9, with 11 bases matching TRBD2. CDR3 size: 19 residues. CDR1 SEHNR and CDR2 FQNEAQ come from the germline V gene (reference sequence). V dropped 5 bases and J dropped 0; count of bases not matched to a gene: 15. CDR3 DNA sequence: TGTGCCAGCAGCCCCCGTATCCCATTGGGACTAGCGGACTCCTACGAGCAGTACTTC. Amino acid sequence: CASSPRIPLGLADSYEQYF.

The rearrangement uses TRBV5-4 and TRBJ2-6; D call uncertain. The germline CDR1 and CDR2 sequences are SGHNT and YYREEE (reference sequence). The CDR3 sequence is 14 residues long. Trimming left V 2 bases short and J 4 bases short, with 7 bases between. The CDR3 is CASSLAVGANVLTF. Here the CDR3 DNA reads TGTGCCAGCAGCTTAGCTGTCGGGGCCAACGTCCTGACTTTC.

The V and J genes are TRBV7-6 and TRBJ1-5; possibly TRBD1 for D (5 bases). The CDR3 runs to 15 residues. Germline CDR1 is SGHVS and CDR2 is FNYEAQ. V gave up 1 base and J gave up 1 base, with 8 bases separating them. For the CDR3, the DNA is TGTGCCAGCAGCTTAGTGGCAGGGAGCAATCAGCCCCAGCATTTT. Its protein product is CASSLVAGSNQPQHF.

The chain recombines TRBV6-6 with TRBJ1-5; D remains unclear. V was shortened by 6 bases and J by 3 bases, with 12 bases between the two germline ends. Germline V gives CDR1 MNHNY, CDR2 SVGAGI (reference sequence). This CDR3 has 14 residues. The CDR3 reads CASSPANFNQPQHF. CDR3 sequence (DNA): TGTGCCAGCAGCCCCGCCAACTTCAATCAGCCCCAGCATTTT.

The V and J genes are TRBV25-1 and TRBJ2-3; TRBD1 agrees at 9 bases. V dropped 9 bases and J dropped 8; count of bases not matched to a gene: 9. The CDR3 consists of 13 residues. Germline V gene sequence: CDR1 MGHDK, CDR2 SYGVNS. Here the CDR3 reads CASDTGGLGTQYF. In nucleotides, the CDR3 is TGTGCCAGTGACACAGGGGGCTTAGGTACGCAGTATTTT.